This entry lists 22 T cell receptor beta chains sequenced from one sample in a study of T and B cells in COVID-19 patients. Each TRB amplification used roughly 220-550 ng of genomic DNA from blood. Multiplex PCR with BIOMED2 TRB-A/B primer pools amplified TRB rearrangements. TCRdb fed the multiplex PCR reads into MiXCR, producing one record per CDR3 protein. This sample carries about 27,000 distinct CDR3 sequences, about 33% of them seen once, and the ten largest clones take 1.5% to 2%. The sample comprised blood. The receptors stem from a human donor who had recovered from COVID-19.

This clonotype was found a few times. The chain combines TRBV5-1 with TRBJ2-1, with TRBD2 matching 12 bases. CDR3 size: 16 residues. Germline CDR1 reads SGHRS; CDR2 reads YFSETQ. V trimming: 1 base; J trimming: 5 bases; junction bases outside the gene matches: 4. CDR3 residues: CASSLTWTSGDNEQFF. The CDR3 coding sequence is TGCGCCAGCAGCTTGACCTGGACTAGCGGGGACAATGAGCAGTTCTTC.

Concerning this clonotype: An end of the junction does not agree with germline; a read error may underlie this. This chain uses TRBV4-3 with TRBJ2-5; 14 bases map to TRBD2. The CDR3 consists of 17 residues. Germline assignment: CDR1 LGHNA and CDR2 YSLEER. The CDR3 bases are TGTGCCAGCAGCCAGGGACTAGCGGGAGAGAATCAAGAGACCCAGTACTTC. Translation: CASSQGLAGENQETQYF.

The chain has TRBV20-1 and TRBJ1-5; 7 nucleotides line up with TRBD1. V was pared by 3 bases and J by 3 bases, with 14 bases of the junction left unmatched. CDR1 and CDR2 (germline): DFQATT, SNEGSKA (reference sequence). The CDR3 runs 17 residues. The CDR3 DNA follows: TGCAGTGCTAGGGAACGCCGACAGGGCGTGAACAATCAGCCCCAGCATTTT. Translation: CSARERRQGVNNQPQHF.

The chain recombines TRBV6-2 or TRBV6-3 with TRBJ1-5; TRBD1 agrees at 10 bases. Germline lookup yields CDR1 MNHEY and CDR2 SVGEGT. This CDR3 contains 14 residues. Germline trimming cut 6 bases from V and 6 bases from J; bases unmatched to any gene: 5. CDR3 DNA: TGTGCCAGCAGACCCGGGACAGGGGTTCAGCCCCAGCATTTT. This sequence encodes CASRPGTGVQPQHF.

This rearrangement joins TRBV6-2 or TRBV6-3 to TRBJ2-7; D is possibly TRBD1 or TRBD2 (5 bases each). V shed 2 bases and J shed 6 bases, with 8 bases lying between them. Germline CDR1 and CDR2: MNHEY and SVGEGT. The CDR3 extends over 12 amino acids. The CDR3 sequence: CASSYVGVEQYF. The CDR3 region has the DNA TGTGCCAGCAGTTACGTGGGGGTCGAGCAGTACTTC.

In this sample, this clonotype is medium-sized. The V call is TRBV11-1, the J call TRBJ2-7; weak D call: TRBD2 (6 bases). Germline V lookup: CDR1 SGHAT, CDR2 FQDESV (reference sequence). This CDR3 comprises 14 residues. V was pared by 4 bases and J by 7 bases, with 17 bases between. CDR3 residues: CASSSRTTRVEQYF. The CDR3 nucleotides read TGTGCCAGCAGCTCGAGGACTACCAGGGTGGAGCAGTACTTC.

The chain links TRBV6-5 to TRBJ1-2, with D tentatively TRBD1 (6 bases). The CDR3 loop spans 13 amino acids. V lost 0 bases and J 8 bases, leaving 10 bases between the germline ends. Germline CDR1 is MNHEY and CDR2 is SVGAGI. CDR3 in DNA: TGTGCCAGCAGTTACTCGAGGGGGGGGGGCTACACCTTC. This gives the protein CASSYSRGGGYTF.

The chain has TRBV6-2 or TRBV6-3 and TRBJ1-1; perhaps TRBD1 as D (6 bases). The CDR3 runs 14 residues. Germline lookup yields CDR1 MNHEY and CDR2 SVGEGT. Between the trimmed V and J ends, which lost 11 bases and 4 bases, there was a span of 20 bases. CDR3 sequence: CASEGVLKGTEAFF. For the CDR3, the DNA is TGTGCCTCGGAGGGGGTGCTTAAGGGCACTGAAGCTTTCTTT.

This clonotype was seen at least ten times. The chain joins TRBV6-1 to TRBJ2-5; D remains unclear. CDR3 length: 14 amino acids. Per the germline V gene, CDR1 is MNHNS and CDR2 is SASEGT. The V end was cut by 2 bases, the J end by 3 bases, with 10 bases between. CDR3 region: CASSEKGYEETQYF. CDR3 nucleotide sequence: TGTGCCAGCAGTGAAAAGGGTTATGAAGAGACCCAGTACTTC.

This clonotype was observed once. V and J are TRBV4-1 and TRBJ2-4; no reliable D call. Germline V gene sequence: CDR1 MGHRA, CDR2 YSYEKL. With 0 bases removed from V and 10 bases from J, the gap between germline ends came to 7 bases. The CDR3 sequence is 12 residues long. Here the CDR3 reads CASSQDGRIQYF. The CDR3 DNA follows: TGCGCCAGCAGCCAAGACGGGCGTATTCAGTACTTC.

The V and J genes are TRBV6-1 and TRBJ2-7, with D uncertain. Germline-derived CDR1 and CDR2 are MNHNS and SASEGT. The ends were cut back, 8 bases at V and 0 bases at J, with 17 bases in the middle. The CDR3 is 15 residues long. CDR3 amino acids: CASPSPRPHSYEQYF. The CDR3 DNA sequence: TGTGCCAGCCCCAGTCCCCGGCCTCACTCCTACGAGCAGTACTTC.

This chain joins TRBV5-6 and TRBJ1-1, with a possible D match to TRBD1 (6 bases). Germline V CDR1 and CDR2: SGHDT, YYEEEE. V lost 3 bases and J 7 bases, leaving 13 bases between the germline ends. The CDR3 contains 13 residues. CDR3 nucleotides: TGTGCCAGCAGCTCAACGGGGGCGAATGAAGCTTTCTTT. This sequence encodes CASSSTGANEAFF.

This clonotype was observed at least ten times. The chain couples TRBV12-3 or TRBV12-4 to TRBJ2-2, with 9 nucleotides matching TRBD1. This CDR3 comprises 17 residues. V lost 0 bases to trimming and J lost 0 bases; unmatched junction nucleotides: 2. In DNA, the CDR3 is TGTGCCAGCAGTTTAGCAACAGGGGGCGCGAACACCGGGGAGCTGTTTTTT. Translation: CASSLATGGANTGELFF.

The chain employs TRBV5-6 and TRBJ1-3; the D is unclear. Trimming pared 0 bases from V and 3 bases from J, leaving 4 bases between. Germline V gives CDR1 SGHDT, CDR2 YYEEEE. The CDR3 runs to 13 residues. CDR3 amino acids: CASSLGRGNTIYF. CDR3 bases: TGTGCCAGCAGCTTGGGGCGTGGAAACACCATATATTTT.

This chain joins TRBV6-1 and TRBJ2-7; a weak D match, TRBD1 (6 bases). The CDR3 runs 13 residues. Trimming cost V 6 bases and J 3 bases, with 12 bases left between them. CDR1 is MNHNS, CDR2 SASEGT, per germline. Here the CDR3 DNA reads TGTGCCAGCAGCCGGGACACCTACTACGAGCAGTACTTC. This encodes CASSRDTYYEQYF.

The chain uses TRBV6-5 and TRBJ2-7, with TRBD1 as a possible D gene (6 bases). Trimming shortened V by 7 bases and J by 2 bases, and 15 bases separated the two germline ends. This CDR3 has 14 residues. Looked up from germline, CDR1 is MNHEY and CDR2 is SVGAGI. The CDR3 spells CASTFRNRAYEQYF. The CDR3 DNA follows: TGTGCCAGCACCTTTAGGAACAGGGCCTACGAGCAGTACTTC.

The rearrangement links TRBV28 to TRBJ1-4, with 8 positions matching TRBD1. The CDR3 runs to 14 residues. From germline, CDR1 is MDHEN and CDR2 SYDVKM. Germline trimming cut 6 bases from V and 7 bases from J; bases unmatched to any gene: 7. CDR3 sequence reads: CASRNTGGSEKLFF. The CDR3 DNA reads TGTGCCAGCAGAAATACAGGGGGATCTGAAAAACTGTTTTTT.

This CDR3 is CSARDPGQVSYGYTF. The DNA for the CDR3 is TGCAGTGCTAGAGACCCGGGACAGGTCTCCTATGGCTACACCTTC. J is TRBJ1-2 and V is TRBV20-1; 8 bases line up with TRBD1. The germline V gene has CDR1 DFQATT and CDR2 SNEGSKA (reference sequence). This CDR3 has 15 residues. J was trimmed by 4 bases and V by 0 bases; bases with no gene match: 7.

This clonotype was counted a few times. The rearrangement links TRBV12-3 or TRBV12-4 to TRBJ2-7; D call uncertain. Deletions cut 6 bases from V and 3 bases from J, with 12 bases between. The CDR3 extends over 13 amino acids. The CDR3 sequence is CASSRTEIYEQYF. The DNA of the CDR3 is TGTGCCAGCAGCCGGACGGAGATCTACGAGCAGTACTTC.

The J gene is TRBJ1-5, the V gene TRBV20-1, with a possible D match to TRBD1 (5 bases). Germline V lookup: CDR1 DFQATT, CDR2 SNEGSKA (reference sequence). CDR3 length equals 14 residues. V was pared by 3 bases and J by 2 bases, with 11 bases between. The CDR3 loop reads CSASIARGNQPQHF. CDR3 nucleotides: TGCAGTGCTAGTATCGCCAGGGGCAATCAGCCCCAGCATTTT.

This clonotype was detected only a few times. The chain combines TRBV30 with TRBJ2-5, with TRBD2 identical over 10 bases. From germline, CDR1 is GTSNPN and CDR2 SVGIG (reference sequence). The CDR3 spans 12 residues. Trimming at V came to 4 bases and at J to 5 bases, leaving 1 base not matched to a gene. The CDR3 here is CAWTSGSETQYF. The CDR3 coding sequence is TGTGCCTGGACTAGCGGGAGTGAGACCCAGTACTTC.

This clonotype turned up a few times. J is TRBJ2-1 and V is TRBV7-6, with 10 nucleotides matching TRBD1. The ends lost 2 bases at V and 4 bases at J; junction bases unmatched: 8. This CDR3 contains 17 residues. Germline-derived CDR1 and CDR2 are SGHVS and FNYEAQ. CDR3 amino acids: CASSLRDRGLTYNEQFF. The CDR3 DNA reads as TGTGCCAGCAGCTTACGGGACAGGGGACTTACTTACAATGAGCAGTTCTTC.